The 31 T cell receptor beta chains in this list originate from one sample, sequenced in a study of T cells after yellow fever vaccination. One entry per CDR3 protein, called by TCRdb with MiXCR from the 5' RACE reads. The data hold roughly 240,000 distinct CDR3 sequences, with roughly 6.8% observed a single time. This specimen was CD4+ T cells sorted from PBMCs, taken on the day of the yellow fever booster vaccination. These receptors were collected from a man aged 30 to 45 who received the YFV17D yellow fever vaccine.

In its sample, this clonotype was seen many times. V usage is TRBV7-2 and J usage is TRBJ2-1, with TRBD2 matching 8 bases. The germline V gene has CDR1 SGHTA and CDR2 FQGNSA. The CDR3 runs 14 residues. Trimming removed 0 bases from V and 11 bases from J; junction bases left unmatched: 6. DNA for the CDR3: TGTGCCAGCAGCTTAGCGCTGGGTAGCGGGAAGCAGTTCTTC. Amino acid sequence: CASSLALGSGKQFF.

This clonotype came up a few times. The rearrangement links TRBV7-7 to TRBJ1-5; no reliable D call. Germline V gives CDR1 SSHAT, CDR2 FNYEAQ (reference sequence). The CDR3 is 13 residues long. V shed 1 base and J shed 7 bases, with 8 bases lying between them. CDR3 amino acids: CASSLDYSQPQHF. The DNA of the CDR3 is TGTGCCAGCAGCTTAGATTATTCCCAGCCCCAGCATTTT.

Turning to this clonotype: A much larger clonotype is one base distant, so this may be a read error. The rearrangement joins TRBV29-1 to TRBJ2-7, with 9 bases that match TRBD1. J lost 6 bases, V lost 4 bases, and 7 bases had no gene match. This CDR3 region has 13 residues. Germline-derived CDR1 and CDR2 are SQVTM and ANQGSEA. The CDR3 loop reads CSVADRGRSEQYF. In DNA, the CDR3 is TGCAGCGTTGCGGACAGGGGAAGGTCCGAGCAGTACTTC.

This clonotype came up many times. J is TRBJ2-6 and V is TRBV29-1; 8 nucleotides match TRBD1. V gave up 6 bases and J gave up 1 base; unmatched junction bases: 5. This CDR3 comprises 15 residues. CDR1 SQVTM and CDR2 ANQGSEA come from the germline V gene. The CDR3 loop is CSVGQGRSGANVLTF. The CDR3 DNA reads as TGCAGCGTCGGACAGGGAAGGTCTGGGGCCAACGTCCTGACTTTC.

This clonotype has just a few counts. The chain links TRBV6-2 or TRBV6-3 to TRBJ2-2; tentatively, D is TRBD1 (6 bases). Trimming left V 4 bases short and J 6 bases short, with 12 bases between. Germline lookup yields CDR1 MNHEY and CDR2 SVGEGT. The CDR3 is 14 amino acids. The DNA of the CDR3 is TGTGCCAGCAGTTTAGGGGGTATCTCCGGGGAGCTGTTTTTT. Its protein product is CASSLGGISGELFF.

This clonotype was detected ten times or more. This CDR3 reads CASSLSGTGDHEQYF. CDR3 DNA: TGTGCCAGCAGCCTTAGCGGGACAGGGGACCACGAGCAGTACTTC. J is TRBJ2-7 and V is TRBV7-9; the match to TRBD1 covers 10 bases. This CDR3 is 15 amino acids long. V lost 5 bases to trimming and J lost 5 bases; unmatched junction nucleotides: 9. Germline V gene sequence: CDR1 SEHNR, CDR2 FQNEAQ (reference sequence).

This chain joins TRBV29-1 and TRBJ2-5; D gene uncertain. The CDR3 is 12 residues long. V lost 7 bases and J lost 5, with 14 bases in between. The V gene's germline CDR1 is SQVTM and CDR2 ANQGSEA. The CDR3 spells CSARISWETQYF. For the CDR3, the DNA is TGCAGCGCCCGGATCAGTTGGGAGACCCAGTACTTC.

This clonotype has ten or more counts. The gene calls are TRBV24-1 and TRBJ2-1, with 9 bases that match TRBD2. CDR1 and CDR2 from the germline V gene are KGHDR and SFDVKD. The CDR3 covers 17 residues. V lost 5 bases and J lost 0; bases outside the gene matches: 7. The DNA of the CDR3 is TGTGCCACCAGTGTGGCTAGCGGGGCTAGCTCCTACAATGAGCAGTTCTTC. Residues: CATSVASGASSYNEQFF.

The table lists this clonotype with many counts. The rearrangement joins TRBV20-1 to TRBJ2-7; D is uncertain. CDR3 size: 11 residues. Trimming took 2 bases from V and 6 from J, leaving 8 bases between them. The V gene's germline CDR1 is DFQATT and CDR2 SNEGSKA (reference sequence). This CDR3 reads CSARSDREQYF. The CDR3 region has the DNA TGCAGTGCTAGATCGGACCGCGAGCAGTACTTC.

This chain links TRBV5-1 with TRBJ2-3, with TRBD2 matching over 9 bases. The CDR3 is made up of 16 amino acids. Germline V gene data show CDR1 as SGHRS and CDR2 as YFSETQ. V gave up 0 bases and J gave up 1 base; unmatched junction bases: 3. The CDR3 sequence: CASSLGTSARTDTQYF. The CDR3 coding sequence is TGCGCCAGCAGCTTGGGGACTAGCGCCCGCACAGATACGCAGTATTTT. Complete variable domain (other parts from reference TRBV5-1 and TRBJ2-3): KAGVTQTPRYLIKTRGQQVTLSCSPISGHRSVSWYQQTPGQGLQFLFEYFSETQRNKGNFPGRFSGRQFSNSRSEMNVSTLELGDSALYLCASSLGTSARTDTQYFGPGTRLTVL.

The chain couples TRBV7-2 to TRBJ2-7; TRBD1 agrees at 9 bases. The V gene's germline CDR1 is SGHTA and CDR2 FQGNSA. The junction had 9 bases not matched to a gene; V was cut back by 3 bases and J by 6 bases. The CDR3 has 15 residues. The CDR3 loop is CASSFKTGGSREQYF. For the CDR3, the DNA is TGTGCCAGCAGCTTTAAGACAGGGGGTTCTCGCGAGCAGTACTTC.

The chain recombines TRBV29-1 with TRBJ2-7, with D maybe TRBD2 (5 bases). V was shortened by 5 bases and J by 2 bases, with 10 bases between the two germline ends. The CDR3 runs to 12 residues. Per the germline V gene, CDR1 is SQVTM and CDR2 is ANQGSEA. The CDR3 is CSVLDGTYEQYF. CDR3 nucleotides: TGCAGCGTTCTTGACGGGACCTACGAGCAGTACTTC.

This clonotype was recorded many times. V usage is TRBV10-3 and J usage is TRBJ2-1; 8 bases align to TRBD2. Trimming at V came to 6 bases and at J to 7 bases, leaving 5 bases not matched to a gene. Per the germline V gene, CDR1 is ENHRY and CDR2 is SYGVKD. There are 13 residues in the CDR3. This CDR3 is CAISPGGRNEQFF. The CDR3 coding sequence is TGTGCCATCAGCCCGGGGGGGAGGAATGAGCAGTTCTTC.

This clonotype was detected only a few times. The chain combines TRBV30 with TRBJ2-4; TRBD1 might be the D (5 bases). The CDR3 has 13 amino acids. Germline lookup yields CDR1 GTSNPN and CDR2 SVGIG (reference sequence). Trimming cost V 5 bases and J 3 bases, with 11 bases left between them. CDR3: CAWDSSVKNIQYF. CDR3 DNA: TGTGCCTGGGACAGCTCGGTCAAAAACATTCAGTACTTC. The full variable domain, rest sourced from reference TRBV30 and TRBJ2-4, is SQTIHQWPATLVQPVGSPLSLECTVEGTSNPNLYWYRQAAGRGLQLLFYSVGIGQISSEVPQNLSASRPQDRQFILSSKKLLLSDSGFYLCAWDSSVKNIQYFGAGTRLSVL.

This clonotype was seen more than once but under ten times. This chain uses TRBV6-1 with TRBJ2-5, with TRBD1 as a possible D gene (5 bases). V lost 5 bases and J lost 3, with 19 bases in between. The CDR3 runs 16 residues. Germline-derived CDR1 and CDR2 are MNHNS and SASEGT. CDR3 in amino acids: CASSRSRVVGKETQYF. The CDR3 DNA reads TGTGCCAGCAGTCGATCCAGGGTGGTGGGAAAAGAGACCCAGTACTTC.

This clonotype was seen more than once but under ten times. The V and J genes are TRBV19 and TRBJ1-5, with 9 bases matching TRBD1. Germline V gene sequence: CDR1 LNHDA, CDR2 SQIVND (reference sequence). Germline trimming cut 6 bases from V and 1 base from J; bases unmatched to any gene: 1. There are 14 residues in the CDR3. The CDR3 bases are TGTGCCAGTAGACAGGGGGCGAGCAATCAGCCCCAGCATTTT. Amino acids: CASRQGASNQPQHF.

The V gene is TRBV12-3 or TRBV12-4, the J gene TRBJ1-2; the D gene is possibly TRBD1 (6 bases). The CDR3 contains 16 residues. Trimming took off 6 bases at V and 6 bases at J, with 23 bases between the two ends. CDR3: CASRARIYRDPNGYTF. The CDR3 region has the DNA TGTGCCAGCAGAGCGCGAATCTACAGGGATCCAAATGGCTACACCTTC.

This clonotype was detected ten times or more. The rearrangement uses TRBV6-5 and TRBJ2-1; 10 bases line up with TRBD2. In germline, CDR1 is MNHEY, CDR2 SVGAGI. J lost 9 bases, V lost 2 bases, and 10 bases had no gene match. CDR3 size: 16 residues. For the CDR3, the DNA is TGTGCCAGCAGTTACCCCCGGACTAGCGGTGTTAGTGAGCAGTTCTTC. Translation: CASSYPRTSGVSEQFF.

The J gene is TRBJ2-1, the V gene TRBV6-5, with 7 positions matching TRBD2. V was clipped by 7 bases and J by 1 base; unmatched bases: 10. Germline V gene sequence: CDR1 MNHEY, CDR2 SVGAGI. The CDR3 is 16 residues long. The chain's CDR3 is CASTKYGLGSYNEQFF. CDR3 coding DNA: TGTGCCAGCACCAAGTACGGACTAGGGTCCTACAATGAGCAGTTCTTC.

This clonotype occurred many times. The chain employs TRBV5-1 and TRBJ2-3, with unresolved D. Deletions cut 5 bases from V and 0 bases from J, with 10 bases between. The CDR3 covers 14 residues. Per the germline V gene, CDR1 is SGHRS and CDR2 is YFSETQ. The CDR3 protein is CASRSIASTDTQYF. CDR3 DNA sequence: TGCGCCAGCAGGTCGATCGCTAGCACAGATACGCAGTATTTT.

This clonotype was seen a few times. This chain connects TRBV20-1 to TRBJ2-5; D is perhaps TRBD1 (6 bases). The germline V gene encodes CDR1 DFQATT and CDR2 SNEGSKA (reference sequence). The CDR3 consists of 14 residues. V was trimmed by 4 bases and J by 3 bases, leaving 15 bases between them. The CDR3 spells CSATMGANEETQYF. The CDR3, as DNA: TGCAGTGCTACGATGGGGGCTAACGAAGAGACCCAGTACTTC.

The table lists this clonotype with many counts. The chain couples TRBV6-1 to TRBJ2-5; 7 positions match TRBD1. This CDR3 is 13 amino acids long. The ends lost 6 bases at V and 3 bases at J; junction bases unmatched: 4. Germline CDR1 is MNHNS and CDR2 is SASEGT. The CDR3: CASRFGTEETQYF. The CDR3 DNA reads as TGTGCCAGCAGATTCGGGACAGAAGAGACCCAGTACTTC.

This clonotype was observed at least ten times. V and J are TRBV5-5 and TRBJ2-1; TRBD2 matches at 11 bases. CDR3 length: 15 residues. With V trimmed by 7 bases and J by 7 bases, 10 bases remained unmatched. The germline V gene has CDR1 SGHKS and CDR2 YYEKEE (reference sequence). CDR3 loop: CASASLTSGANEQFF. The DNA for the CDR3 is TGTGCCAGCGCGTCCTTGACTAGCGGGGCTAATGAGCAGTTCTTC.

This clonotype appeared many times. The V and J genes are TRBV6-5 and TRBJ2-1, with TRBD2 matching 12 bases. Germline CDR1 MNHEY, CDR2 SVGAGI. CDR3 length: 16 amino acids. Unmatched junction bases numbered 10, after V lost 4 bases and J lost 9 bases. DNA of the CDR3: TGTGCCAGCAGTTCTGAATCTAGCGGGAGGGCCTTTGAGCAGTTCTTC. Translating gives CASSSESSGRAFEQFF.

The V gene is TRBV29-1, the J gene TRBJ1-5; D uncertain. CDR1 and CDR2 from the germline V gene are SQVTM and ANQGSEA. The CDR3 has 14 residues. V was clipped by 4 bases and J by 2 bases, with 12 bases between them. DNA of the CDR3: TGCAGCGTTGGTGAGACCCGGGGCAATCAGCCCCAGCATTTT. Translated: CSVGETRGNQPQHF.

This clonotype was counted a few times. The rearrangement joins TRBV7-3 to TRBJ1-1; 7 positions match TRBD1. Unmatched junction bases numbered 4, after V lost 4 bases and J lost 2 bases. CDR1 SGHTA and CDR2 FQGTGA come from the germline V gene. The CDR3 covers 14 residues. The CDR3 nucleotides read TGTGCCAGCAGCTCCGGGACAGTCAACACTGAAGCTTTCTTT. Amino acid sequence: CASSSGTVNTEAFF.

This clonotype was observed many times. CDR3 nucleotide sequence: TGCAGAGGGGACTACCTGGATACGCAGTATTTT. This sequence encodes CRGDYLDTQYF. V gene TRBV20-1 combines with J gene TRBJ2-3; 7 nucleotides agree with TRBD2. The V gene's germline CDR1 is DFQATT and CDR2 SNEGSKA (reference sequence). The CDR3 is 11 amino acids.

This clonotype came up many times. The chain couples TRBV20-1 to TRBJ2-1; D is possibly TRBD2 (5 bases). Trimming pared 6 bases from V and 8 bases from J, leaving 23 bases between. From germline, CDR1 is DFQATT and CDR2 SNEGSKA (reference sequence). CDR3 length equals 15 residues. The CDR3 coding sequence is TGCAGTGCCCCTATTCCTTTGAGGCTGAGGGATGAGCAGTTCTTC. It codes for CSAPIPLRLRDEQFF.

V is TRBV12-3 or TRBV12-4 and J is TRBJ2-1; either TRBD1 or TRBD2 may fit D (6 bases each). This CDR3 is 15 amino acids long. V was shortened by 1 base and J by 8 bases, with 15 bases between the two germline ends. The CDR3 DNA is TGTGCCAGCAGTTTAGGGGGCCAGGGGACTTATGAGCAGTTCTTC. This sequence encodes CASSLGGQGTYEQFF.

This clonotype has more than one count but fewer than ten. The CDR3 nucleotides are TGCAGTGCTAGGAAGGTCCAAGAGACCCAGTACTTC. Translation gives CSARKVQETQYF. The rearrangement uses TRBV20-1 and TRBJ2-5; D remains unclear. V dropped 3 bases and J dropped 1 base, with 6 bases sitting between them. The CDR3 is 12 amino acids. In germline, CDR1 is DFQATT, CDR2 SNEGSKA (reference sequence).

The V gene is TRBV7-8, the J gene TRBJ2-3, with D perhaps matching TRBD1 or TRBD2 (6 bases each). The length of the CDR3 is 19 residues. Germline V CDR1 and CDR2: SGHVS, FQNEAQ. V was trimmed by 0 bases and J by 4 bases, leaving 23 bases between them. CDR3 in DNA: TGTGCCAGCAGCTTAGCGTTAACTTACGGGAGTAGGGGGTCAGATACGCAGTATTTT. Protein: CASSLALTYGSRGSDTQYF.